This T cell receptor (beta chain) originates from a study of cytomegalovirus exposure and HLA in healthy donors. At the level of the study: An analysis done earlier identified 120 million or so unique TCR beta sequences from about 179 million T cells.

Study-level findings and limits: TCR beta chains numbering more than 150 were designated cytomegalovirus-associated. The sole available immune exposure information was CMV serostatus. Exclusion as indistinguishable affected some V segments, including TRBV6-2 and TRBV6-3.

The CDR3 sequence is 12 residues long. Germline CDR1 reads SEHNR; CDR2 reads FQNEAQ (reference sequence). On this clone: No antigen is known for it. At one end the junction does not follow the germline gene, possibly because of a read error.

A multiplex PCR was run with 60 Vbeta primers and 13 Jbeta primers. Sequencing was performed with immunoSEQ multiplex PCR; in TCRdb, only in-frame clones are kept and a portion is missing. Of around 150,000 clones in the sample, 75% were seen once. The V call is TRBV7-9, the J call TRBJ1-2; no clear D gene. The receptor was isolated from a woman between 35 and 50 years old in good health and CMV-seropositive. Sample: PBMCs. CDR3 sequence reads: CSSSLRSYGYTF. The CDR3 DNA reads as TGTTCCAGCAGCTTGCGATCCTATGGCTACACCTTC.